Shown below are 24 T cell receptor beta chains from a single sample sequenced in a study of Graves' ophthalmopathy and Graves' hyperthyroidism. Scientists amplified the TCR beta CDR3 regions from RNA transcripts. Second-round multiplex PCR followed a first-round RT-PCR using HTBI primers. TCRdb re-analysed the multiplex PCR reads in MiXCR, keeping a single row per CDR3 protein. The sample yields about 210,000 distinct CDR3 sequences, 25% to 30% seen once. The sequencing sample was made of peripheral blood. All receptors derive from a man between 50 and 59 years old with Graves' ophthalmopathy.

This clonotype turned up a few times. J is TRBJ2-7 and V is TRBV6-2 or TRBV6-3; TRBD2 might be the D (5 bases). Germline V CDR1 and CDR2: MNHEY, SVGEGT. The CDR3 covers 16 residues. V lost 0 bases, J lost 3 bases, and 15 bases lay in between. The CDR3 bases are TGTGCCAGCAGTTACTCGAGTCTGAGGGCCGGCTACGAGCAGTACTTC. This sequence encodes CASSYSSLRAGYEQYF.

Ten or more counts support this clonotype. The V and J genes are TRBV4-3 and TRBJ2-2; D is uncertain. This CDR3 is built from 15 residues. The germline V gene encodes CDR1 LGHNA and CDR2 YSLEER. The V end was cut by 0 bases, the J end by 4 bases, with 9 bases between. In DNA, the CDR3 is TGCGCCAGCAGCCAAGACACCAGTTTCACCGGGGAGCTGTTTTTT. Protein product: CASSQDTSFTGELFF.

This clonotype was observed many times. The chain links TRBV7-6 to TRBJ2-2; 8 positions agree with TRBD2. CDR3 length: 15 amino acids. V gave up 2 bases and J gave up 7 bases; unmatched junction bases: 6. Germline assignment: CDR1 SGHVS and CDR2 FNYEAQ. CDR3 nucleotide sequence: TGTGCCAGCAGCTTAACCCCTGGGACTAGCGGGGAGCTGTTTTTT. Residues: CASSLTPGTSGELFF.

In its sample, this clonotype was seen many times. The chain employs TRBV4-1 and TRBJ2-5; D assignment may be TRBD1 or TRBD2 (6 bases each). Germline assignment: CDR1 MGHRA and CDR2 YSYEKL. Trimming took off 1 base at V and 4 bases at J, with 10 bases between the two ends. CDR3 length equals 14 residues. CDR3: CASSQAGAVETQYF. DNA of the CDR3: TGCGCCAGCAGCCAAGCGGGGGCAGTAGAGACCCAGTACTTC.

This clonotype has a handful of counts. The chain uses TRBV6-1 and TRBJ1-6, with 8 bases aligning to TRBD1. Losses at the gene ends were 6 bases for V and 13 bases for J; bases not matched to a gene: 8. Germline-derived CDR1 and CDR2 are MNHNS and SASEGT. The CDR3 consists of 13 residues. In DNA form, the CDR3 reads TGTGCCAGCAGGATAATACAGGGGGACCCCCTCCACTTT. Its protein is CASRIIQGDPLHF.

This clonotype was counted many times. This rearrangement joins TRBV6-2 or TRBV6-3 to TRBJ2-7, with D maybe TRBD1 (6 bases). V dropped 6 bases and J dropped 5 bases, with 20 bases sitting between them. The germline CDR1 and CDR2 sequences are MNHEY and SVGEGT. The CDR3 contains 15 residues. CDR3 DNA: TGTGCCAGCAGACGCGGGCCCATCACAGGGAACGAGCAGTACTTC. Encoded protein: CASRRGPITGNEQYF.

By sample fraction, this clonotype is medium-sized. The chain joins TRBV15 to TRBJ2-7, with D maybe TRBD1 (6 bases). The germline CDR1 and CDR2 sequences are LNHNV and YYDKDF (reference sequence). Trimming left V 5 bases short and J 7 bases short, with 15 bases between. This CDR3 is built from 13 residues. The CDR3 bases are TGTGCCACCAGCCCCCTTGCAGGGGAAGAGCAGTACTTC. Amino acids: CATSPLAGEEQYF.

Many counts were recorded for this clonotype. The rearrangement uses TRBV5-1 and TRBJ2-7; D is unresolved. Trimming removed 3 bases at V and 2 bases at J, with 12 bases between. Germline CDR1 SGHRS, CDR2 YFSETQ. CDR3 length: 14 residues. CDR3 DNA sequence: TGCGCCAGCAGCTCGAACTTGGGCCCCTACGAGCAGTACTTC. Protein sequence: CASSSNLGPYEQYF.

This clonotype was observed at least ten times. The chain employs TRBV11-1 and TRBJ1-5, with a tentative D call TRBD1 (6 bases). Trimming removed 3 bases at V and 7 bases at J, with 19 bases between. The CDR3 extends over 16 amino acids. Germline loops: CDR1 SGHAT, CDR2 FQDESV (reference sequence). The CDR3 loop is CASSLMGGGSGQPQHF. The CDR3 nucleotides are TGTGCCAGCAGCTTGATGGGAGGGGGTTCGGGGCAGCCCCAGCATTTT.

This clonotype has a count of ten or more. CDR3 sequence: CASSLDWGLETQYF. DNA of the CDR3: TGTGCCAGCAGCTTAGATTGGGGCCTTGAGACCCAGTACTTC. V is TRBV11-3 and J is TRBJ2-5; a weak D match, TRBD1 (5 bases). CDR1 is SGHNT, CDR2 YENEEA, per germline. The CDR3 is made up of 14 amino acids. Trimming pared 0 bases from V and 5 bases from J, leaving 10 bases between. The whole variable domain, filled in from reference TRBV11-3 and TRBJ2-5, reads EAGVVQSPRYKIIEKKQPVAFWCNPISGHNTLYWYLQNLGQGPELLIRYENEEAVDDSQLPKDRFSAERLKGVDSTLKIQPAELGDSAVYLCASSLDWGLETQYFGPGTRLLVL.

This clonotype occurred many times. The CDR3 sequence is CASSTPMDPTVRQGARETQYF. CDR3 bases: TGTGCCAGCAGTACCCCTATGGACCCGACCGTCCGACAGGGGGCAAGGGAGACCCAGTACTTC. V and J are TRBV2 and TRBJ2-5, with 10 positions matching TRBD1. V trimming: 5 bases; J trimming: 5 bases; junction bases outside the gene matches: 26. CDR3 length equals 21 residues. CDR1 is SNHLY and CDR2 is FYNNEI in the germline V gene.

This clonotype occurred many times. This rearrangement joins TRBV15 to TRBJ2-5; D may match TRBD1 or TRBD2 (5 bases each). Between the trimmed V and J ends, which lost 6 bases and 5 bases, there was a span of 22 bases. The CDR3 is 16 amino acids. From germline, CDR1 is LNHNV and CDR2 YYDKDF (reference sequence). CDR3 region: CATSRDVADKRETQYF. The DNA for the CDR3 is TGTGCCACCAGTCGGGACGTGGCAGACAAGAGGGAGACCCAGTACTTC.

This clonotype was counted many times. In DNA, the CDR3 is TGTGCCAGCAGCTTCACAGGGGAGTACGAGCAGTACTTC. It specifies CASSFTGEYEQYF. The chain employs TRBV11-2 and TRBJ2-7; TRBD1 aligns across 7 bases. Germline trimming cut 3 bases from V and 4 bases from J; bases unmatched to any gene: 3. This CDR3 region has 13 residues. Germline loops: CDR1 SGHAT, CDR2 FQNNGV.

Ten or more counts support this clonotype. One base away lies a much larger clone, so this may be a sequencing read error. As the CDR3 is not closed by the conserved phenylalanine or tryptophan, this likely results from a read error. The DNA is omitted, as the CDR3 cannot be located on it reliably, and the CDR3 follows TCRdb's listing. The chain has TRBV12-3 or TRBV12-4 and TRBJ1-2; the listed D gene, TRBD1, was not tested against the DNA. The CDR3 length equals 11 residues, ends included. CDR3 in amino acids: CASSPGSFRTS.

CDR3 protein: CASSSRAGDGYSPLHF. The CDR3 DNA sequence: TGTGCCAGCAGCTCCCGGGCAGGGGATGGGTATTCACCCCTCCACTTT. The rearrangement joins TRBV7-2 to TRBJ1-6, with a weak D call TRBD1 (6 bases). Germline CDR1 reads SGHTA; CDR2 reads FQGNSA. Trimming pared 4 bases from V and 8 bases from J, leaving 18 bases between. The CDR3 spans 16 residues.

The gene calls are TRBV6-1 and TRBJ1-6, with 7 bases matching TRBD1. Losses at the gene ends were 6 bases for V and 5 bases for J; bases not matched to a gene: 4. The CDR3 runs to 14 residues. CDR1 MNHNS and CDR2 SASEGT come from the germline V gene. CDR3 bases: TGTGCCAGCAGCGTGGACAGGAATAATTCACCCCTCCACTTT. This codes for CASSVDRNNSPLHF.

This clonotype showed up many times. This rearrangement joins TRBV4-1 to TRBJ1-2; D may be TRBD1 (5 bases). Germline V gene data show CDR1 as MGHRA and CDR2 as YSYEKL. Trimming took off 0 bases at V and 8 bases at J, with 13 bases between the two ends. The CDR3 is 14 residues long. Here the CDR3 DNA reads TGCGCCAGCAGCCAAGATCCGGGGCCTTCAGGCTACACCTTC. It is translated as CASSQDPGPSGYTF.

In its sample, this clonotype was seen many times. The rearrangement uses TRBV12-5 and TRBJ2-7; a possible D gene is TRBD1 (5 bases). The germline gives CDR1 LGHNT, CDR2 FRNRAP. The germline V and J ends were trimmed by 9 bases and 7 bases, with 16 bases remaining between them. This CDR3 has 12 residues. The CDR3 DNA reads TGTGCTAGCGGACACCCCTTGAGGGAGCAGTACTTC. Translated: CASGHPLREQYF.

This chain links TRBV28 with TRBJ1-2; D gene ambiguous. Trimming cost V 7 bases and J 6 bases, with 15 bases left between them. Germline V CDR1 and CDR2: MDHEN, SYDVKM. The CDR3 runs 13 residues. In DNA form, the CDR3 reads TGTGCCAGCACAACCCATGGTAGTAATGGCTACACCTTC. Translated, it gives CASTTHGSNGYTF.

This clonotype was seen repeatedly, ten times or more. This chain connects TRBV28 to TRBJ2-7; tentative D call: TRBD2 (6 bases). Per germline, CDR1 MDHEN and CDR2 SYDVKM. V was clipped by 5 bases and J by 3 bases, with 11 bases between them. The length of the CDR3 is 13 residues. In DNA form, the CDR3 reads TGTGCCAGCAGTAAGCGGGTTCGCTACGAGCAGTACTTC. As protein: CASSKRVRYEQYF. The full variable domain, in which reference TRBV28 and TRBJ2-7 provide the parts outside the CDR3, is DVKVTQSSRYLVKRTGEKVFLECVQDMDHENMFWYRQDPGLGLRLIYFSYDVKMKEKGDIPEGYSVSREKKERFSLILESASTNQTSMYLCASSKRVRYEQYFGPGTRLTVT.

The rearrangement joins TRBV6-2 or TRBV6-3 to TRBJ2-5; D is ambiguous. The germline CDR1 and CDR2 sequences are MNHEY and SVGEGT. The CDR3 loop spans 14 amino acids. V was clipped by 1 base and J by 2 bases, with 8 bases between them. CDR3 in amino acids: CASSYFVGQETQYF. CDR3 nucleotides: TGTGCCAGCAGTTACTTTGTGGGTCAAGAGACCCAGTACTTC.

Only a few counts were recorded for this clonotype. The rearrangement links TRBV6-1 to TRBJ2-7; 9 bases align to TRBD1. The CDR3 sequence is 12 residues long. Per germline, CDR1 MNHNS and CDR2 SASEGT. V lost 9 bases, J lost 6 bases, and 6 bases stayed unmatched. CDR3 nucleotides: TGTGCCAGTTCGGGACAGGGCTTCGAGCAGTACTTC. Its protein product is CASSGQGFEQYF.

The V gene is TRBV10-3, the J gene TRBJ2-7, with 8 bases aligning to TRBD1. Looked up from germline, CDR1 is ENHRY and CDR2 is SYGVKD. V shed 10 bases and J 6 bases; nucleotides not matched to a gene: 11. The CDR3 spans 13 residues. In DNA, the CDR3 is TGTGCCACCTCGACAGGGGAACATACCGAGCAGTACTTC. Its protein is CATSTGEHTEQYF.

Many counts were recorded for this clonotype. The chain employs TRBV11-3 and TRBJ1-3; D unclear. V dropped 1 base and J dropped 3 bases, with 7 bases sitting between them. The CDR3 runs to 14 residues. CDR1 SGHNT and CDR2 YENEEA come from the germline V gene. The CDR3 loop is CASSLALRGNTIYF. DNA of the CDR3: TGTGCCAGCAGCTTAGCTCTTCGTGGAAACACCATATATTTT.